This TCR beta chain stems from a study of T cell responses to AZD1222 COVID-19 vaccine. In the study overall: Some second doses came at about 4 weeks and others at about 12 weeks; these were pooled. Findings of the study overall: Two doses of AZD1222 preceded a rise in Spike-specific TCR breadth and depth. Only a handful of AZD1222 recipients, several in all, had baseline seropositivity. The span of vaccine-associated CD4 TCRs extended across spike, with dominance at 160-218 and 743-854.

Germline loops: CDR1 KGHSH, CDR2 LQKENI. The CDR3 runs 16 residues. The V end was cut by 3 bases, the J end by 3 bases, with 17 bases between. As regards this clone: The antigen is undetermined.

Repertoires were generated with immunoSEQ multiplex PCR, while TCRdb's copy carries only in-frame clones and drops some. The data contain about 180,000 clones, around 88% of them singletons. The TCR comes from an adult in good health. Sequenced here: peripheral blood, sampled on day 0 of AZD1222 vaccination. This rearrangement joins TRBV18 to TRBJ2-5; tentatively, D is TRBD2 (5 bases). The chain's CDR3 is CASSPQSGSTKETQYF. The CDR3 DNA sequence: TGTGCCAGCTCACCTCAAAGCGGCAGTACCAAAGAGACCCAGTACTTC.